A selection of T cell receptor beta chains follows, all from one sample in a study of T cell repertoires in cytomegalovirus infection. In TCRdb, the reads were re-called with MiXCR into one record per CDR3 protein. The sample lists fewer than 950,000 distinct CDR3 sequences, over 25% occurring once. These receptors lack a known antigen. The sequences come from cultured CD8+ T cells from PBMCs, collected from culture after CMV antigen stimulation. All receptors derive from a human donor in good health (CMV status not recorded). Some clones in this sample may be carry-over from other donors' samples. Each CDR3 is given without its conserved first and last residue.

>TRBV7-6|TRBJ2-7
ASSLAGTRFGEQY
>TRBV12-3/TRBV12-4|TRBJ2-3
ASSPAPRSTDTQY
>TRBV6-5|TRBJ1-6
ASSYSTGRIQSPLH
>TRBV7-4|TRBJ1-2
ASSLVRYGYT
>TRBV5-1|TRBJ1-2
ASSQGNGAGGYT
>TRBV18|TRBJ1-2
ASSPERGSNYGYT
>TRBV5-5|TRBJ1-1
ASSLVPATEAF
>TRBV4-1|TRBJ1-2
ASGTGGTYGYT
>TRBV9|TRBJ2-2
ASSVAGPNTGELF
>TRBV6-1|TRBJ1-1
ASSEVYPRAF
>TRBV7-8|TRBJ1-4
ASSLLRRSNEKLF
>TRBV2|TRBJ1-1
ASRGGREVAF
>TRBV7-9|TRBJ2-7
ASSLALRQGGSEQY
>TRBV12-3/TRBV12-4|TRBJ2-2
ASSLPGISPGELF
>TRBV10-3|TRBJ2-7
AISGTGGSYEQY
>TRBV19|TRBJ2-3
ASSIQGSSTDTQY
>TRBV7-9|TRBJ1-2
ASSLAGALANYGYT
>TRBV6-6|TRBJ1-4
ASSYSAGTGDEKLF
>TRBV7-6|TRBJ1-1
ASSLEMVNTEAF
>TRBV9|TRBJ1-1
ASSVGSGQNTEAF
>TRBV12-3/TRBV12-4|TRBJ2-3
ASGPVAGGYTDTQY
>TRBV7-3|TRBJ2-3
ASSQRGEGGLADTQY
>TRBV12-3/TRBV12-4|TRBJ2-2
ASSFPGLAGPNTGELF
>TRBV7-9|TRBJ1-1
ASRLTGPEAF
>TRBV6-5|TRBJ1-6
ATAYRGNSPLH
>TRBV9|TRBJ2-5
ASSVELGMQETQY
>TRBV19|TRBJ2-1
ASSIDPDGSPSSYNEQF
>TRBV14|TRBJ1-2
ASSPADRRNYGYT
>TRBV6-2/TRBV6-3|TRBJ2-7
ASSYLAGTYEQY
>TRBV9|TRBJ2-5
ASSGASGTQY
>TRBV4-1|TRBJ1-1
ASSQDRREYTEAF
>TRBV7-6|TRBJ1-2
ASSLEQTAYGYA
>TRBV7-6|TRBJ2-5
ASSLGPQRIQGETQY
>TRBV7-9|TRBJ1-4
ASSTTGLATNEKLF
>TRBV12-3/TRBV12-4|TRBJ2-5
ASTYPGRETQY
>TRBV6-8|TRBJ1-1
ASSYGEVYTEAF